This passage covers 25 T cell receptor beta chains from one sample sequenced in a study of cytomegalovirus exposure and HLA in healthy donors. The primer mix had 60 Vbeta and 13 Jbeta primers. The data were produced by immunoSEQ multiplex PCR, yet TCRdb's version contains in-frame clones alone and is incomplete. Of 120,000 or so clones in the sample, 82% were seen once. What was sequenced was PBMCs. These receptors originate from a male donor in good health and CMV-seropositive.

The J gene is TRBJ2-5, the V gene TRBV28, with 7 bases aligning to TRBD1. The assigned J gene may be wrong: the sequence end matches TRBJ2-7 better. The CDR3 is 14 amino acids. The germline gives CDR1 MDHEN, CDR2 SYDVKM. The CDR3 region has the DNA TGTGCCAGCAGTCCCCCTGTGACAGGGAACGAGCAGTACTTC. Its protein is CASSPPVTGNEQYF.

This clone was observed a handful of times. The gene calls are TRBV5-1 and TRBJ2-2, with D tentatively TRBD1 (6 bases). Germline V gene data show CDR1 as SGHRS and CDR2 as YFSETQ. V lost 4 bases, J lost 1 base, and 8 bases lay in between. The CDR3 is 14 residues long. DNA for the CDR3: TGCGCCAGCAGCCGGGGACAGAACACCGGGGAGCTGTTTTTT. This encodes CASSRGQNTGELFF. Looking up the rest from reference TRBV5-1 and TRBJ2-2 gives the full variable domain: KAGVTQTPRYLIKTRGQQVTLSCSPISGHRSVSWYQQTPGQGLQFLFEYFSETQRNKGNFPGRFSGRQFSNSRSEMNVSTLELGDSALYLCASSRGQNTGELFFGEGSRLTVL.

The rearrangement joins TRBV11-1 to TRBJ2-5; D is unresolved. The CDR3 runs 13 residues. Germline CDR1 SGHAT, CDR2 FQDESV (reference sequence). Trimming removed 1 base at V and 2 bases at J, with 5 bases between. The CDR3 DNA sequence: TGTGCCAGCAGCTTAGGGCAGCAAGAGACCCAGTACTTC. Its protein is CASSLGQQETQYF.

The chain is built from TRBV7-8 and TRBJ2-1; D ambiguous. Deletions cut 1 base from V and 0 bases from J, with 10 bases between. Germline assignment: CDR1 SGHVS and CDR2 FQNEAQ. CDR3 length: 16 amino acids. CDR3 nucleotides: TGTGCCAGCAGCTTAGATCCGGGTAGCTCCTACAATGAGCAGTTCTTC. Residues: CASSLDPGSSYNEQFF.

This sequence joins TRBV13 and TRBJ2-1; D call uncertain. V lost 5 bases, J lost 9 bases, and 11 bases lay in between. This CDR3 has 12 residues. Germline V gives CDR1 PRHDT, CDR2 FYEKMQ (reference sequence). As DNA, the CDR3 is TGTGCCAGCAGCCCAGAGGTGGGTGAGCAGTTCTTC. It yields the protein CASSPEVGEQFF.

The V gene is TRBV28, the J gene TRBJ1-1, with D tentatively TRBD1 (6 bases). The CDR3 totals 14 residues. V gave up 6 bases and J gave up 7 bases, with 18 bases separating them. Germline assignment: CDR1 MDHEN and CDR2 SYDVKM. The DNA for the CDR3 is TGTGCCAGCAGCGGGGGGGGCCTGGGGGGTGAAGCTTTCTTT. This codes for CASSGGGLGGEAFF.

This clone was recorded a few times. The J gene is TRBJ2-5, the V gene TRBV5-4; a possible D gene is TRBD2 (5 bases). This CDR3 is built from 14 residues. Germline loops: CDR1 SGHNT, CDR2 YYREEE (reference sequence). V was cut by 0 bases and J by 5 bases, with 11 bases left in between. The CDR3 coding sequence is TGTGCCAGCAGCTTGGTTGGGGAGCGGGAGACCCAGTACTTC. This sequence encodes CASSLVGERETQYF.

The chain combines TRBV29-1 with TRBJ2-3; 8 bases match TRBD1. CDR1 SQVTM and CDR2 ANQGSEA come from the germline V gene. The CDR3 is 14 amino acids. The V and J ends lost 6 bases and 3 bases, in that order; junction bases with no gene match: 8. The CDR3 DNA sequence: TGCAGCGTAGACAGGGGCGAGGGAACAGATACGCAGTATTTT. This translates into CSVDRGEGTDTQYF.

The CDR3, as DNA: TGTGCCAGCAGCCAATCTCTAGTGGGTGAGACCCAGTACTTC. Translating gives CASSQSLVGETQYF. This rearrangement joins TRBV5-6 to TRBJ2-5; D uncertain. The CDR3 covers 14 residues. The germline V and J ends were trimmed by 4 bases and 5 bases, with 15 bases remaining between them. CDR1 is SGHDT, CDR2 YYEEEE, per germline.

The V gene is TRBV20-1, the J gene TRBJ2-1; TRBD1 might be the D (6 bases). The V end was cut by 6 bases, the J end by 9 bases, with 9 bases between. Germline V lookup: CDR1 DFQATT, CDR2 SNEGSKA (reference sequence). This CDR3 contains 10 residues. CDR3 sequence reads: CSAQGPEQFF. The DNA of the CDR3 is TGCAGTGCACAGGGTCCTGAGCAGTTCTTC.

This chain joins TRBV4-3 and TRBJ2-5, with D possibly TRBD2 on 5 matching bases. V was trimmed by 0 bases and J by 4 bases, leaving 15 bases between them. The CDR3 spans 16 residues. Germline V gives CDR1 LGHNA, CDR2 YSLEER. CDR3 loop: CASSQDRAVSGETQYF. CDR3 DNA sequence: TGCGCCAGCAGCCAAGATCGGGCTGTCAGCGGAGAGACCCAGTACTTC.

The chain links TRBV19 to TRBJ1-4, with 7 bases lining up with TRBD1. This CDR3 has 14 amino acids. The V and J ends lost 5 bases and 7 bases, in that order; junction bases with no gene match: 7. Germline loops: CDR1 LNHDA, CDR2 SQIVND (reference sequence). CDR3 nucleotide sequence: TGTGCCAGTAGTGAGGGGGCTAAGGGTGAAAAACTGTTTTTT. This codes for CASSEGAKGEKLFF.

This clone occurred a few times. CDR3 residues: CASSFGQGRNNSPLHF. The CDR3 region has the DNA TGCGCCAGCAGCTTTGGACAGGGGAGGAATAATTCACCCCTCCACTTT. The rearrangement uses TRBV5-1 and TRBJ1-6, with TRBD1 identical over 9 bases. V lost 2 bases, J lost 5 bases, and 5 bases stayed unmatched. The CDR3 has 16 amino acids. In germline, CDR1 is SGHRS, CDR2 YFSETQ.

The CDR3 DNA reads TGTGCCAGCAGTCCCCCCGTCGTTGGACAGGGAGACACTGAAGCTTTCTTT. As protein: CASSPPVVGQGDTEAFF. The chain combines TRBV28 with TRBJ1-1; 8 bases agree with TRBD1. J was trimmed by 3 bases and V by 5 bases; bases with no gene match: 14. The CDR3 totals 17 residues. CDR1 and CDR2 from the germline V gene are MDHEN and SYDVKM.

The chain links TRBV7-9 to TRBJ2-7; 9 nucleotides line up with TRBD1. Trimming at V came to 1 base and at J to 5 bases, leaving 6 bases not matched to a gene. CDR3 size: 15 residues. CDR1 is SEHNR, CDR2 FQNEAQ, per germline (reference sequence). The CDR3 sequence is CASSLVGQGTDEQYF. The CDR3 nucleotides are TGTGCCAGCAGCTTAGTTGGACAGGGGACGGACGAGCAGTACTTC.

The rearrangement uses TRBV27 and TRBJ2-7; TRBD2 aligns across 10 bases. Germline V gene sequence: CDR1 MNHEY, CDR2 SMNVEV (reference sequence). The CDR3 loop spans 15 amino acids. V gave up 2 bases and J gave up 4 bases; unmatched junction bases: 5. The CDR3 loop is CASSLGSSGRYEQYF. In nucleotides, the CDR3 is TGTGCCAGCAGTTTAGGTTCTAGCGGGAGATACGAGCAGTACTTC.

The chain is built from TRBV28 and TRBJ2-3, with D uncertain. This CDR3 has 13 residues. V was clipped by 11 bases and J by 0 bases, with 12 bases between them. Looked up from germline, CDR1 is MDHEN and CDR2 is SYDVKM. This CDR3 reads CAAQTPSTDTQYF. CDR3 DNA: TGTGCCGCCCAAACACCGAGCACAGATACGCAGTATTTT. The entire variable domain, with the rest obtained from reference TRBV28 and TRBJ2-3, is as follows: DVKVTQSSRYLVKRTGEKVFLECVQDMDHENMFWYRQDPGLGLRLIYFSYDVKMKEKGDIPEGYSVSREKKERFSLILESASTNQTSMYLCAAQTPSTDTQYFGPGTRLTVL.

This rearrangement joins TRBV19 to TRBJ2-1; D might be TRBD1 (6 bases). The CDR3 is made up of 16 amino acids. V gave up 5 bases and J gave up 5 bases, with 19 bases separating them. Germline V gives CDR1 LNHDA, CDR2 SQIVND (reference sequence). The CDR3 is CASSGQGSTSHNEQFF. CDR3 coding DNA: TGTGCCAGTAGTGGCCAGGGGTCAACATCCCACAATGAGCAGTTCTTC.

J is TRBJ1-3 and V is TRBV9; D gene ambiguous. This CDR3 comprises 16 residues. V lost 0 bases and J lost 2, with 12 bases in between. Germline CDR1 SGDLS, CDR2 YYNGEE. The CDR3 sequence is CASSVATPAAGNTIYF. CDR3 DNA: TGTGCCAGCAGCGTAGCTACGCCTGCCGCTGGAAACACCATATATTTT.

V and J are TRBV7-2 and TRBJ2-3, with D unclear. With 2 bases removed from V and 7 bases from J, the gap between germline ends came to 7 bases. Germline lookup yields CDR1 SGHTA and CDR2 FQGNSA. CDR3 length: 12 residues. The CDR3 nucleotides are TGTGCCAGCAGCTTAAACAGTCATACGCAGTATTTT. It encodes CASSLNSHTQYF.

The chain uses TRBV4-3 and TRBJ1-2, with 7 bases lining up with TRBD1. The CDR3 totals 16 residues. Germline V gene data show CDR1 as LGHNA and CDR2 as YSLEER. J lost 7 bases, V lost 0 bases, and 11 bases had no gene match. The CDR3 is CASSQEQGVFLFGYTF. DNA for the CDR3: TGCGCCAGCAGCCAAGAGCAGGGGGTTTTCTTGTTTGGCTACACCTTC.

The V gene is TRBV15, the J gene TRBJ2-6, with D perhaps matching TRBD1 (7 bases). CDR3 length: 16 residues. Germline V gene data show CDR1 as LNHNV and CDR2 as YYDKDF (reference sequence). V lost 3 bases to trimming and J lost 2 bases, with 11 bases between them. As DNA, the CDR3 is TGTGCCACCAGCAGGCAGGGGGGTCCTGGGGCCAACGTCCTGACTTTC. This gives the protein CATSRQGGPGANVLTF.

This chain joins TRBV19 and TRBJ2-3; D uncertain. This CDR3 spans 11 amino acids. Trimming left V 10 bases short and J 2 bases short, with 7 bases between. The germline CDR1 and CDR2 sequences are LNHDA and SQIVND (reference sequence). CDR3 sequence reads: CATFLTDTQYF. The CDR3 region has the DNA TGTGCCACTTTCCTCACAGATACGCAGTATTTT.

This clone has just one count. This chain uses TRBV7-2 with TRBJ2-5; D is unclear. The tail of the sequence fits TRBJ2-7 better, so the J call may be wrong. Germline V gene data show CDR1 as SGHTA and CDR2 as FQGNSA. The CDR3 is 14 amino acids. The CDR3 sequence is CASSLGSHLYEQYF. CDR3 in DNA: TGTGCCAGCAGCTTAGGGAGCCATCTCTACGAGCAGTACTTC.

CDR3 DNA: TGTGCCAGCAGCATGACAGGGGTGCAAGGCTACACCTTC. This sequence encodes CASSMTGVQGYTF. J is TRBJ1-2 and V is TRBV6-5; 8 positions match TRBD1. Germline trimming cut 6 bases from V and 8 bases from J; bases unmatched to any gene: 8. CDR3 length: 13 amino acids. Germline values: CDR1 MNHEY, CDR2 SVGAGI.